This T cell receptor (beta chain) came from a study of blood T cell repertoires in COVID-19. Study details: Collection of acute and convalescent COVID-19 samples took place in the United States, Italy and Spain. The cDNA or gDNA used as material had been derived from T cells, B-cell-depleted T cells, or PBMCs.

This CDR3 is built from 12 residues. V dropped 0 bases and J dropped 5 bases, with 5 bases sitting between them. The germline V gene has CDR1 GTSNPN and CDR2 SVGIG (reference sequence). How the authors handled the data: Nucleated cell number was recorded as an estimate derived from reference gene primer amplification. The assay was immunoSEQ multiplex PCR, and TCRdb's table has in-frame clones only and misses some. That table furnishes V, J and clone size, whereas the DNA furnished D and trimming. The top ten clones hold around 3% of a sample with about 250,000 clones, around nine tenths of them seen once.

V is TRBV30 and J is TRBJ1-5; D remains unclear. The material sequenced was peripheral blood. The sequence was collected from a young man with active or convalescent COVID-19. The CDR3 nucleotides read TGTGCCTGGAGTGTTGTAGATCAGCCCCAGCATTTT. Protein: CAWSVVDQPQHF. The variable domain in full, with the rest retrieved from reference TRBV30 and TRBJ1-5, is SQTIHQWPATLVQPVGSPLSLECTVEGTSNPNLYWYRQAAGRGLQLLFYSVGIGQISSEVPQNLSASRPQDRQFILSSKKLLLSDSGFYLCAWSVVDQPQHFGDGTRLSIL.